This entry lists 5 T cell receptor beta chains sequenced from one sample in a study of cytomegalovirus exposure and HLA in healthy donors. This PCR relied on a set of 60 Vbeta primers and 13 Jbeta primers. Method: immunoSEQ multiplex PCR; TCRdb's copy keeps in-frame clones and lacks some. Of about 120,000 clones listed, 8% to 11% are singletons. The sequenced sample was PBMCs. These TCRs come from a young woman in good health and CMV-seropositive.

The CDR3 region has the DNA TGTGCCAGCAGTGAAGCACTGGGGACAATCTACGAGCAGTACTTC. As protein: CASSEALGTIYEQYF. The V and J genes are TRBV6-1 and TRBJ2-7; tentative D call: TRBD1 (6 bases). Germline assignment: CDR1 MNHNS and CDR2 SASEGT. The length of the CDR3 is 15 residues. Trimming took off 0 bases at V and 3 bases at J, with 12 bases between the two ends.

The genes are TRBV7-9 and TRBJ1-2, with D hard to call. This CDR3 has 12 residues. V lost 1 base and J lost 6, with 6 bases in between. Germline lookup yields CDR1 SEHNR and CDR2 FQNEAQ (reference sequence). The DNA of the CDR3 is TGTGCCAGCAGCTTAGTCGGGGATGGCTACACCTTC. Its protein is CASSLVGDGYTF.

This clone was observed a handful of times. The CDR3 region is CASSMGGANGANVLTF. The CDR3 DNA reads as TGCGCCAGCAGCATGGGGGGCGCAAATGGGGCCAACGTCCTGACTTTC. V usage is TRBV5-1 and J usage is TRBJ2-6; TRBD1 or TRBD2 may be the D gene (6 bases each). The V gene's germline CDR1 is SGHRS and CDR2 YFSETQ. V lost 4 bases and J 3 bases, leaving 14 bases between the germline ends. This CDR3 has 16 amino acids.

The chain employs TRBV14 and TRBJ2-1; 13 bases match TRBD2. This CDR3 contains 20 residues. V dropped 4 bases and J dropped 5; count of bases not matched to a gene: 17. The germline V gene encodes CDR1 SGHDN and CDR2 FVKESK. The DNA for the CDR3 is TGTGCCAGCAGCCTCCGGACTAGCGGGAGTATATATGTTGCGGACAATGAGCAGTTCTTC. Its protein is CASSLRTSGSIYVADNEQFF.

This clone showed up just a few times. This sequence joins TRBV6-5 and TRBJ2-7; D is possibly TRBD1 (6 bases). CDR3 length: 14 amino acids. The V gene's germline CDR1 is MNHEY and CDR2 SVGAGI. Trimming cost V 0 bases and J 1 base, with 7 bases left between them. CDR3 DNA: TGTGCCAGCAGTTACTCACAGGGATCCTACGAGCAGTACTTC. Amino acid sequence: CASSYSQGSYEQYF.